What follows are 27 T cell receptor beta chains derived from one specimen sequenced in a study of blood T cell repertoires in COVID-19 (TCRdb year 2020). The receptor library was made with the immunoSEQ multiplex PCR assay. TCRdb stores this immuneACCESS table with in-frame sequences only. Part of the clones is absent; in the studies checked, under half of the shortfall reflects unresolved V genes, and no reason is known for the rest. Recorded for this sample are 110,000 to 150,000 clones; 88% of them occurred a single time. Approximately 1.8% of the sample comes from the top ten. The sequenced sample consisted of peripheral blood. All receptors come from a man between 65 and 85 years old with acute or convalescent COVID-19.

V usage is TRBV9 and J usage is TRBJ1-6; D is unclear. V was shortened by 1 base and J by 10 bases, with 9 bases between the two germline ends. Germline V lookup: CDR1 SGDLS, CDR2 YYNGEE. CDR3 length equals 13 residues. The CDR3 region has the DNA TGTGCCAGCAGCGTACTGGCGGGGTCACCCCTCCACTTT. It specifies CASSVLAGSPLHF.

J is TRBJ2-7 and V is TRBV12-5, with D possibly matching TRBD2 (5 bases). CDR1 is LGHNT and CDR2 is FRNRAP in the germline V gene. V lost 0 bases, J lost 4 bases, and 7 bases lay in between. CDR3 size: 13 residues. The CDR3: CASGLVRGYEQYF. In nucleotides, the CDR3 is TGTGCTAGTGGTTTGGTACGGGGATACGAGCAGTACTTC. The full variable domain, completed using reference TRBV12-5 and TRBJ2-7, is DARVTQTPRHKVTEMGQEVTMRCQPILGHNTVFWYRQTMMQGLELLAYFRNRAPLDDSGMPKDRFSAEMPDATLATLKIQPSEPRDSAVYFCASGLVRGYEQYFGPGTRLTVT.

The chain links TRBV2 to TRBJ2-5, with 8 bases identical to TRBD2. The CDR3 is 14 residues long. Trimming cost V 6 bases and J 0 bases; bases outside gene matches: 3. Germline CDR1 is SNHLY and CDR2 is FYNNEI. CDR3 amino acids: CASRLAVYQETQYF. For the CDR3, the DNA is TGTGCCAGCAGACTAGCGGTTTACCAAGAGACCCAGTACTTC.

This CDR3 reads CASSQVIAYNEQFF. CDR3 sequence (DNA): TGTGCCAGCAGCCAAGTAATAGCCTACAATGAGCAGTTCTTC. The chain employs TRBV3-1 (or the pseudogene TRBV3-2) and TRBJ2-1; D gene ambiguous. The V end lost 1 base, the J end lost 2 bases, and 6 bases lay between the germline ends. Germline values: CDR1 LGHDT, CDR2 YNNKEL (reference sequence). This CDR3 is built from 14 residues.

This clone has a single count. The genes are TRBV15 and TRBJ1-2; D is ambiguous. Germline assignment: CDR1 LNHNV and CDR2 YYDKDF (reference sequence). The CDR3 totals 14 residues. V lost 0 bases to trimming and J lost 8 bases, with 13 bases between them. The DNA of the CDR3 is TGTGCCACCAGCAGAGATTCGCGCCTTGAGGGCTACACCTTC. This gives the protein CATSRDSRLEGYTF.

The rearrangement uses TRBV7-2 and TRBJ2-3; D remains ambiguous. The germline gives CDR1 SGHTA, CDR2 FQGNSA. V was shortened by 6 bases and J by 0 bases, with 10 bases between the two germline ends. This CDR3 has 14 amino acids. The CDR3 reads CASSQDPSTDTQYF. The CDR3 nucleotides are TGTGCCAGCAGTCAGGATCCTAGCACAGATACGCAGTATTTT.

CDR3 region: CASSLDSLNGNTIYF. CDR3 sequence (DNA): TGCGCCAGCAGCTTGGACAGTCTTAACGGAAACACCATATATTTT. V is TRBV5-1 and J is TRBJ1-3, with D unresolved. This CDR3 spans 15 amino acids. V dropped 0 bases and J dropped 4 bases, with 11 bases sitting between them. Germline V CDR1 and CDR2: SGHRS, YFSETQ. Filled out from reference TRBV5-1 and TRBJ1-3, the complete variable domain reads KAGVTQTPRYLIKTRGQQVTLSCSPISGHRSVSWYQQTPGQGLQFLFEYFSETQRNKGNFPGRFSGRQFSNSRSEMNVSTLELGDSALYLCASSLDSLNGNTIYFGEGSWLTVV.

The V and J genes are TRBV6-1 and TRBJ2-5; 9 nucleotides align to TRBD1. Losses at the gene ends were 3 bases for V and 5 bases for J; bases not matched to a gene: 7. The CDR3 has 15 amino acids. Germline assignment: CDR1 MNHNS and CDR2 SASEGT. CDR3 loop: CASSEYRGRRETQYF. In DNA, the CDR3 is TGTGCCAGCAGTGAGTACAGGGGGCGAAGGGAGACCCAGTACTTC.

The rearrangement uses TRBV30 and TRBJ1-3, with 7 bases lining up with TRBD1. The length of the CDR3 is 14 residues. The junction had 5 bases not matched to a gene; V was cut back by 5 bases and J by 1 base. CDR1 GTSNPN and CDR2 SVGIG come from the germline V gene (reference sequence). The CDR3 coding sequence is TGTGCCTGGGACAGGGATTTGTCTGGAAACACCATATATTTT. This gives the protein CAWDRDLSGNTIYF.

The J gene is TRBJ1-3, the V gene TRBV28; 9 nucleotides line up with TRBD1. This CDR3 is 15 amino acids long. In germline, CDR1 is MDHEN, CDR2 SYDVKM. The V and J ends lost 2 bases and 3 bases, in that order; junction bases with no gene match: 2. The CDR3 DNA reads TGTGCCAGCAGTTTACGGACAGGGGTTGGAAACACCATATATTTT. It is translated as CASSLRTGVGNTIYF.

The chain couples TRBV9 to TRBJ2-2; TRBD1 agrees at 7 bases. Losses at the gene ends were 7 bases for V and 6 bases for J; bases not matched to a gene: 18. This CDR3 contains 17 residues. The germline gives CDR1 SGDLS, CDR2 YYNGEE. The CDR3 DNA reads as TGTGCCAGCCGTAAAGGGGGCCGGTTTTTCGAACCCGGGGAGCTGTTTTTT. Protein sequence: CASRKGGRFFEPGELFF.

V is TRBV6-2 or TRBV6-3 and J is TRBJ2-7; 7 bases match TRBD1. The V gene's germline CDR1 is MNHEY and CDR2 SVGEGT. The junction had 3 bases not matched to a gene; V was cut back by 4 bases and J by 6 bases. CDR3 length equals 12 residues. The CDR3 nucleotides are TGTGCCAGCAGTTGGGGACAGAGCGAGCAGTACTTC. Protein sequence: CASSWGQSEQYF.

The CDR3 loop is CASSLSGVTYEQYF. In DNA, the CDR3 is TGTGCCAGCAGCTTAAGCGGGGTAACCTACGAGCAGTACTTC. The V call is TRBV7-9, the J call TRBJ2-7, with TRBD2 identical over 7 bases. The CDR3 runs 14 residues. The germline V gene has CDR1 SEHNR and CDR2 FQNEAQ (reference sequence). The junction had 3 bases not matched to a gene; V was cut back by 2 bases and J by 2 bases.

The chain is built from TRBV7-2 and TRBJ2-2, with 11 bases lining up with TRBD2. V shed 2 bases, J shed 5 bases, and the junction held 7 bases outside the gene matches. The CDR3 runs 17 residues. The V gene's germline CDR1 is SGHTA and CDR2 FQGNSA. This chain's CDR3 is CASSLSLAGGSTGELFF. The CDR3 DNA follows: TGTGCCAGCAGCTTAAGTCTAGCGGGAGGAAGTACCGGGGAGCTGTTTTTT.

In DNA form, the CDR3 reads TGCGCCAGCAGTGAGTCGGGGCGAGAAGAGACCCAGTACTTC. Its translation is CASSESGREETQYF. The chain employs TRBV10-2 and TRBJ2-5; TRBD1 might be the D (5 bases). V dropped 0 bases and J dropped 3 bases, with 8 bases sitting between them. The CDR3 has 14 amino acids. Germline values: CDR1 WSHSY, CDR2 SAAADI.

As DNA, the CDR3 is TGTGCCAGCAGTTACGGGGGCGACTCTGGCTACACCTTC. Translation: CASSYGGDSGYTF. The V and J genes are TRBV6-5 and TRBJ1-2; TRBD1 is a possible D gene (6 bases). Trimming shortened V by 2 bases and J by 7 bases, and 11 bases separated the two germline ends. The CDR3 extends over 13 amino acids. Germline lookup yields CDR1 MNHEY and CDR2 SVGAGI.

The chain has TRBV11-1 and TRBJ2-1, with D possibly matching TRBD1 (5 bases). CDR3 length: 13 amino acids. V was clipped by 3 bases and J by 4 bases, with 7 bases between them. Germline V lookup: CDR1 SGHAT, CDR2 FQDESV (reference sequence). The CDR3 region is CASSFTGYNEQFF. CDR3 DNA: TGTGCCAGCAGCTTCACAGGTTACAATGAGCAGTTCTTC.

The chain links TRBV19 to TRBJ1-5, with a weak D call TRBD1 (5 bases). The V gene's germline CDR1 is LNHDA and CDR2 SQIVND (reference sequence). CDR3 length equals 14 residues. V shed 3 bases and J shed 3 bases, with 9 bases lying between them. The CDR3 spells CASSMGQNNQPQHF. In DNA form, the CDR3 reads TGTGCCAGTAGTATGGGGCAGAACAATCAGCCCCAGCATTTT.

This clone was observed a few times. The chain links TRBV5-1 to TRBJ1-2; 10 bases match TRBD1. Germline CDR1 is SGHRS and CDR2 is YFSETQ. Unmatched junction bases numbered 5, after V lost 3 bases and J lost 6 bases. The CDR3 spans 14 residues. As DNA, the CDR3 is TGCGCCAGCAGCTACCGAGGACAGGGGGATGGCTACACCTTC. This codes for CASSYRGQGDGYTF.

The chain is built from TRBV28 and TRBJ1-2; no reliable D call. This CDR3 contains 12 residues. The ends were cut back, 7 bases at V and 7 bases at J, with 13 bases in the middle. The V gene's germline CDR1 is MDHEN and CDR2 SYDVKM. CDR3 DNA sequence: TGTGCCAGCACGACCCTCCCAGGTGGCTACACCTTC. Amino acid sequence: CASTTLPGGYTF.

This clone was seen once. The rearrangement links TRBV18 to TRBJ1-3; D gene uncertain. The CDR3 spans 12 residues. Germline V gene data show CDR1 as KGHSH and CDR2 as LQKENI. Trimming took off 6 bases at V and 3 bases at J, with 6 bases between the two ends. CDR3 residues: CASSPGGNTIYF. CDR3 sequence (DNA): TGTGCCAGCTCTCCCGGTGGAAACACCATATATTTT.

V and J are TRBV28 and TRBJ1-5; possible D gene TRBD1, 6 bases. Looked up from germline, CDR1 is MDHEN and CDR2 is SYDVKM. The ends were cut back, 2 bases at V and 4 bases at J, with 9 bases in the middle. There are 14 residues in the CDR3. The CDR3 bases are TGTGCCAGCAGTTTAGGACAGCCAAATCAGCCCCAGCATTTT. It translates to CASSLGQPNQPQHF.

V and J are TRBV18 and TRBJ1-1, with D unclear. The CDR3 extends over 15 amino acids. V lost 1 base to trimming and J lost 1 base, with 10 bases between them. Germline V gives CDR1 KGHSH, CDR2 LQKENI. CDR3 sequence: CASSPLPGSNTEAFF. CDR3 in DNA: TGTGCCAGCTCACCACTACCGGGATCGAACACTGAAGCTTTCTTT.

The rearrangement uses TRBV6-5 and TRBJ2-7, with a tentative D call TRBD2 (6 bases). V was clipped by 2 bases and J by 2 bases, with 10 bases between them. Germline V CDR1 and CDR2: MNHEY, SVGAGI. The CDR3 spans 14 residues. CDR3 DNA: TGTGCCAGCAGTTACAGTAGCGGTCCCTACGAGCAGTACTTC. The encoded protein is CASSYSSGPYEQYF.

V gene TRBV7-7 combines with J gene TRBJ1-2, with TRBD1 as a possible D gene (5 bases). Germline V gives CDR1 SSHAT, CDR2 FNYEAQ (reference sequence). The CDR3 extends over 16 amino acids. Trimming removed 1 base from V and 2 bases from J, with 14 bases in between. This chain's CDR3 is CASSLVTGRGNYGYTF. The CDR3 DNA reads as TGTGCCAGCAGCTTAGTTACAGGACGGGGGAACTATGGCTACACCTTC.

The chain is built from TRBV18 and TRBJ1-1; D not resolved. This CDR3 is built from 14 residues. V was cut by 3 bases and J by 1 base, with 9 bases left in between. In germline, CDR1 is KGHSH, CDR2 LQKENI. The CDR3 region is CASSPWGENTEAFF. In nucleotides, the CDR3 is TGTGCCAGCTCACCCTGGGGAGAGAACACTGAAGCTTTCTTT.

V gene TRBV5-1 combines with J gene TRBJ2-1; 7 positions match TRBD2. Germline values: CDR1 SGHRS, CDR2 YFSETQ. This CDR3 comprises 15 residues. J gave up 7 bases and V 4 bases, and 11 bases lay outside the gene matches. Here the CDR3 DNA reads TGCGCCAGCAGCGCCTCTAGCGGAAAGGGGAATGAGCAGTTCTTC. It specifies CASSASSGKGNEQFF.